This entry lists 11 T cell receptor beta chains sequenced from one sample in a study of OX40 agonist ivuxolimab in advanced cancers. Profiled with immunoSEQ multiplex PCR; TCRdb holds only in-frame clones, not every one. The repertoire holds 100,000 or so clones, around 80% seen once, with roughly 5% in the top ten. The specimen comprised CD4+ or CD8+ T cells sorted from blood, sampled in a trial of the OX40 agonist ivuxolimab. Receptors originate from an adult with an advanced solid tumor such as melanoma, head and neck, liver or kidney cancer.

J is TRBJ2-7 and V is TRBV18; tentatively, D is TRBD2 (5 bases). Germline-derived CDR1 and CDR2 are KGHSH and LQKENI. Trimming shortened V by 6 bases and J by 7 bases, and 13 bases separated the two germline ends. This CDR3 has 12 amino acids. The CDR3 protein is CASSPDSGEQYF. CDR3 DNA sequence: TGTGCCAGCTCTCCGGACTCGGGGGAGCAGTACTTC.

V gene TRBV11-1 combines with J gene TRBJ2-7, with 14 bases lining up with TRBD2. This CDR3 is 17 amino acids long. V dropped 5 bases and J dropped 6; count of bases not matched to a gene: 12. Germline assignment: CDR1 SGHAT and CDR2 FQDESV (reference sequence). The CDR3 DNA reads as TGTGCCAGCAGCCCCCTCTCGGGACTAGCGGGAGAAGGCGAGCAGTACTTC. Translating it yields CASSPLSGLAGEGEQYF.

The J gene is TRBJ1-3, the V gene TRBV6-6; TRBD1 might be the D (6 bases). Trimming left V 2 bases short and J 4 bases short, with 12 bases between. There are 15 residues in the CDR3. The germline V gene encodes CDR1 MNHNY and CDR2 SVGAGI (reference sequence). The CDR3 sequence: CASSYDRPSGNTIYF. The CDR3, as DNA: TGTGCCAGCAGTTACGACAGGCCCTCCGGAAACACCATATATTTT.

The CDR3 DNA follows: TGCGCCAGCAGCTTGGGTCGGGGGTCTGGGGCCAACGTCCTGACTTTC. The encoded protein is CASSLGRGSGANVLTF. The chain combines TRBV5-1 with TRBJ2-6; D is perhaps TRBD2 (6 bases). V was pared by 0 bases and J by 1 base, with 8 bases between. This CDR3 has 16 residues. CDR1 SGHRS and CDR2 YFSETQ come from the germline V gene.

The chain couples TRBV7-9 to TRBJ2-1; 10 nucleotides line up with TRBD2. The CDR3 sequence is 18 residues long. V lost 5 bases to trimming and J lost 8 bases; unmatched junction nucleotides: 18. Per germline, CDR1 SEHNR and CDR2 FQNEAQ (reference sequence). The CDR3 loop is CASSRMNLAGGPGDEQFF. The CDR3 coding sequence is TGTGCCAGCAGCCGAATGAATTTAGCGGGAGGTCCGGGGGATGAGCAGTTCTTC.

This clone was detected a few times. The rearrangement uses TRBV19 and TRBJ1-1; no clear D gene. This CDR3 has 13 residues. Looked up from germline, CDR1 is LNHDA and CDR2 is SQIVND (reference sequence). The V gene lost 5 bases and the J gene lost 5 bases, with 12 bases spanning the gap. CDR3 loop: CASSRVTRTEAFF. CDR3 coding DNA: TGTGCCAGTAGTCGGGTGACCCGGACTGAAGCTTTCTTT.

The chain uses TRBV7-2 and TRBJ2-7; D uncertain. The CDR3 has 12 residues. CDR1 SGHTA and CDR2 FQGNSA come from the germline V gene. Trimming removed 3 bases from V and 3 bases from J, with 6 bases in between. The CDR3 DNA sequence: TGTGCCAGCAGCTTTGGGTACTACGAGCAGTACTTC. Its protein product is CASSFGYYEQYF.

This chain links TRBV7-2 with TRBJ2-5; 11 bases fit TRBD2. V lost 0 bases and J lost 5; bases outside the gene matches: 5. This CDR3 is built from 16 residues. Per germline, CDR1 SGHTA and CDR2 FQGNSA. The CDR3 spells CASSLALAGGEETQYF. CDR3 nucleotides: TGTGCCAGCAGCTTAGCGTTAGCGGGAGGGGAGGAGACCCAGTACTTC.

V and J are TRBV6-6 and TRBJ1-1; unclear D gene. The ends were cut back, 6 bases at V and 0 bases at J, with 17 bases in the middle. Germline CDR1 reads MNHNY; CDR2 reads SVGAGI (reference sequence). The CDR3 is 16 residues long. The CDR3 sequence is CASSSTRDFLNTEAFF. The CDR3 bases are TGTGCCAGCAGCTCTACTAGGGATTTTTTGAACACTGAAGCTTTCTTT.

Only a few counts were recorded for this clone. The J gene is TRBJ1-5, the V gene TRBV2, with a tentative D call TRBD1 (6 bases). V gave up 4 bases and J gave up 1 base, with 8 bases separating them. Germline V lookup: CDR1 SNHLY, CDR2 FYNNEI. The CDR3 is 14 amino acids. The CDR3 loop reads CASSGQGSNQPQHF. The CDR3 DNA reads TGTGCCAGCAGTGGGCAGGGGAGCAATCAGCCCCAGCATTTT. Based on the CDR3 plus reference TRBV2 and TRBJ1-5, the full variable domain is EPEVTQTPSHQVTQMGQEVILRCVPISNHLYFYWYRQILGQKVEFLVSFYNNEISEKSEIFDDQFSVERPDGSNFTLKIRSTKLEDSAMYFCASSGQGSNQPQHFGDGTRLSIL.

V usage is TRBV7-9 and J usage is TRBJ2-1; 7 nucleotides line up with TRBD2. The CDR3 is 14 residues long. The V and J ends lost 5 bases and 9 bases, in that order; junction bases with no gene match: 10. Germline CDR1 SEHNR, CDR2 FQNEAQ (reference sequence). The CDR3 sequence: CASSTSTSLGEQFF. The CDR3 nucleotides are TGTGCCAGCAGCACCTCGACTAGCCTGGGTGAGCAGTTCTTC.